The subject of this entry is one T cell receptor beta chain. Its target is unknown. The entry originates in a study of blood T cells in healthy people across ages. In the study overall: Using template switching, researchers captured about one barcoded beta molecule for each two T cells. Overall study results and limits: Any changes in expanded clonotypes were possibly confounded, as donor CMV status remained unknown.

Trimming left V 6 bases short and J 2 bases short, with 12 bases between. The CDR3 extends over 14 amino acids. Primers used in a second PCR of roughly 7 to 12 cycles were a sample-barcoded 5' primer and a J-beta primer mix. Template switching added a 12-random-nucleotide identifier to every cDNA molecule. TCRdb analysed the 5' RACE reads with MiXCR anew, one entry per CDR3 protein. Here the sample spans some 1.5 million distinct CDR3 sequences, under 30% being singletons. This chain uses TRBV12-3 or TRBV12-4 with TRBJ2-3, with D unclear. The source material was blood. The receptor was isolated from a woman under 40 in good health. As DNA, the CDR3 is TGTGCCAGCAGCTCAGCAGACTCCACAGATACGCAGTATTTT. Its protein product is CASSSADSTDTQYF.